Following are 9 T cell receptor beta chains from one sample sequenced in a study of graft-versus-host responses after intestinal transplantation. Data came from immunoSEQ multiplex PCR; TCRdb stores just in-frame clones and leaves some out. The sample contains about 71,000 clones, around 91% of which appear only once. These TCRs are of unknown antigen specificity. Here the sequenced sample was unstimulated CD8+ T cells sorted from spleen or lymph node cells, taken before intestinal transplant. The origin of the receptors is a human donor who received an intestinal transplant.

In this sample, this clone turned up a few times. The gene calls are TRBV29-1 and TRBJ1-1; D is undetermined. V was clipped by 4 bases and J by 2 bases, with 11 bases between them. Germline CDR1 SQVTM, CDR2 ANQGSEA. The CDR3 is made up of 13 amino acids. This CDR3 reads CSVVEFANTEAFF. The CDR3 DNA sequence: TGCAGCGTTGTGGAGTTTGCAAACACTGAAGCTTTCTTT.

This chain links TRBV9 with TRBJ2-3; 7 bases map to TRBD1. V dropped 2 bases and J dropped 2; count of bases not matched to a gene: 8. The length of the CDR3 is 16 residues. Germline assignment: CDR1 SGDLS and CDR2 YYNGEE. This CDR3 reads CASSVGPGTATDTQYF. As DNA, the CDR3 is TGTGCCAGCAGCGTGGGACCCGGGACAGCCACAGATACGCAGTATTTT.

The chain is built from TRBV2 and TRBJ2-1; TRBD2 is a possible D gene (5 bases). Per the germline V gene, CDR1 is SNHLY and CDR2 is FYNNEI. The CDR3 covers 13 residues. Trimming pared 5 bases from V and 8 bases from J, leaving 13 bases between. The CDR3 sequence is CASSTGLEDEQFF. As DNA, the CDR3 is TGTGCCAGCAGTACGGGTCTGGAGGATGAGCAGTTCTTC.

This clone came up a few times. The chain uses TRBV2 and TRBJ1-6, with 9 bases aligning to TRBD1. V shed 6 bases and J 11 bases; nucleotides not matched to a gene: 14. Germline V gives CDR1 SNHLY, CDR2 FYNNEI. The CDR3 loop spans 16 amino acids. For the CDR3, the DNA is TGTGCCAGCAGAGCAGGCCCCGGGACAGGGCCTGCACCCCTCCACTTT. Translated: CASRAGPGTGPAPLHF. Supplemented by reference TRBV2 and TRBJ1-6, the full variable domain reads EPEVTQTPSHQVTQMGQEVILRCVPISNHLYFYWYRQILGQKVEFLVSFYNNEISEKSEIFDDQFSVERPDGSNFTLKIRSTKLEDSAMYFCASRAGPGTGPAPLHFGNGTRLTVT.

V usage is TRBV11-2 and J usage is TRBJ2-7; 7 bases line up with TRBD1. The CDR3 consists of 13 residues. The V gene's germline CDR1 is SGHAT and CDR2 FQNNGV. The V gene end was trimmed by 0 bases and the J gene end by 9 bases; junction bases not matched to a gene: 5. In DNA form, the CDR3 reads TGTGCCAGCAGCTTAGACCAAAGACAGGGGCAGTACTTC. It yields the protein CASSLDQRQGQYF.

The rearrangement links TRBV9 to TRBJ2-7, with a possible D match to TRBD1 (5 bases). The CDR3 consists of 15 residues. V lost 0 bases and J 2 bases, leaving 12 bases between the germline ends. Germline V lookup: CDR1 SGDLS, CDR2 YYNGEE. CDR3 loop: CASSVGDSKTYEQYF. The CDR3 DNA is TGTGCCAGCAGCGTAGGAGACAGTAAGACCTACGAGCAGTACTTC.

The rearrangement joins TRBV27 to TRBJ2-3, with 13 bases aligning to TRBD2. V trimming: 5 bases; J trimming: 1 base; junction bases outside the gene matches: 9. Germline CDR1 is MNHEY and CDR2 is SMNVEV (reference sequence). The CDR3 is 18 amino acids. CDR3 region: CASSTLAGGDWGTDTQYF. In DNA form, the CDR3 reads TGTGCCAGCAGTACACTAGCGGGGGGGGATTGGGGCACAGATACGCAGTATTTT.

This chain connects TRBV13 to TRBJ2-1, with 13 bases that match TRBD2. V trimming: 5 bases; J trimming: 1 base; junction bases outside the gene matches: 8. Germline values: CDR1 PRHDT, CDR2 FYEKMQ (reference sequence). This CDR3 region has 18 residues. This CDR3 reads CASSLGLAGAPSYNEQFF. DNA of the CDR3: TGTGCCAGCAGCCTCGGACTAGCGGGGGCCCCTTCCTACAATGAGCAGTTCTTC.

V and J are TRBV5-8 and TRBJ1-2, with D hard to call. V was trimmed by 4 bases and J by 2 bases, leaving 9 bases between them. The CDR3 runs to 13 residues. The germline gives CDR1 SGHTS, CDR2 YDEGEE. CDR3 sequence (DNA): TGTGCCAGCAGCCGGGGTCCAAACTATGGCTACACCTTC. Encoded protein: CASSRGPNYGYTF. Together with reference TRBV5-8 and TRBJ1-2, the CDR3 gives the full variable domain: EAGVTQSPTHLIKTRGQQATLRCSPISGHTSVYWYQQALGLGLQFLLWYDEGEERNRGNFPPRFSGRQFPNYSSELNVNALELEDSALYLCASSRGPNYGYTFGSGTRLTVV.